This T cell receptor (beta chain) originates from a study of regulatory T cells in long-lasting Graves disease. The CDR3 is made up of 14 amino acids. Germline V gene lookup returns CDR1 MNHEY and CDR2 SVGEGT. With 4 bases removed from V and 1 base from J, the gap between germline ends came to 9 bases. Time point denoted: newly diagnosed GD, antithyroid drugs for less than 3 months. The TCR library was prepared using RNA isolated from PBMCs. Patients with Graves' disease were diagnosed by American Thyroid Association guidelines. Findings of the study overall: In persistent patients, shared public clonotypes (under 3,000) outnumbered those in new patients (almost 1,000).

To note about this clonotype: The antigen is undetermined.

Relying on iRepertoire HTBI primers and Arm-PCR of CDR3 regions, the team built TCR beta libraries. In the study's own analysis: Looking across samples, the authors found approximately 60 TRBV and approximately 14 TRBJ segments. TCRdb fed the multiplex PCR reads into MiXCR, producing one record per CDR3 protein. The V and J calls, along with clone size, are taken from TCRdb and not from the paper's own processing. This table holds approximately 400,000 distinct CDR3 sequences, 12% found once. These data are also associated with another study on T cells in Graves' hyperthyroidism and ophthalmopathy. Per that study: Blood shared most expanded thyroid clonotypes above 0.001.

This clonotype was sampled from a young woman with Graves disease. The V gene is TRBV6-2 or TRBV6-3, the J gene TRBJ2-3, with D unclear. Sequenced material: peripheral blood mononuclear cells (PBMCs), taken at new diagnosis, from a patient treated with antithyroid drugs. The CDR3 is CASSFSLRTDTQYF. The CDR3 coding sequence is TGTGCCAGCAGTTTCTCTCTCCGCACAGATACGCAGTATTTT.